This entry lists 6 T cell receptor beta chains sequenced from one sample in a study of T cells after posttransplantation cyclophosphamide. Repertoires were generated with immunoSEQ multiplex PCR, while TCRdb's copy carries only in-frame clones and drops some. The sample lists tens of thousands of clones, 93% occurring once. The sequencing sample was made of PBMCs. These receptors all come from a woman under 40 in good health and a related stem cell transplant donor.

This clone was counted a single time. CDR3 nucleotides: TGTGCCAGTAGTCAGGGAGGGGGCGCGGGGGAGCAGTACTTC. Translated: CASSQGGGAGEQYF. J is TRBJ2-7 and V is TRBV19; TRBD1 or TRBD2 may be the D gene (7 bases each). The CDR3 is 14 residues long. Trimming took off 5 bases at V and 7 bases at J, with 18 bases between the two ends. Germline values: CDR1 LNHDA, CDR2 SQIVND (reference sequence).

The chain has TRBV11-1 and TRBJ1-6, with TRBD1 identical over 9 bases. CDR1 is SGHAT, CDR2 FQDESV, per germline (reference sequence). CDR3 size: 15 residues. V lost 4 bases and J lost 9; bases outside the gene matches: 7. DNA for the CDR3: TGTGCCAGCAGCTCAACCGGGACAGGGACTTCACCCCTCCACTTT. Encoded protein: CASSSTGTGTSPLHF.

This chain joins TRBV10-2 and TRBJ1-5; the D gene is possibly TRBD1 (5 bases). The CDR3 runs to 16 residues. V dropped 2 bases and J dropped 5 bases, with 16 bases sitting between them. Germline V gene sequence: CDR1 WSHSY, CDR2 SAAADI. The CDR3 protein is CASSERGRVRDQPQHF. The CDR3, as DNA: TGCGCCAGCAGTGAGAGGGGAAGGGTCAGGGATCAGCCCCAGCATTTT.

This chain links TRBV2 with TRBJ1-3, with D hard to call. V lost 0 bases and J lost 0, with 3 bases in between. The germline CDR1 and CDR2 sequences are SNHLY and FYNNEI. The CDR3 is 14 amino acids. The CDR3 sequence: CASSEASSGNTIYF. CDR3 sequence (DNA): TGTGCCAGCAGTGAAGCGAGCTCTGGAAACACCATATATTTT.

In DNA form, the CDR3 reads TGTGCCAGCAGCCAAGAGTACTATGGAGCCAAAAACATTCAGTACTTC. Translated: CASSQEYYGAKNIQYF. The chain employs TRBV4-2 and TRBJ2-4; D is ambiguous. V dropped 0 bases and J dropped 0 bases, with 9 bases sitting between them. This CDR3 region has 16 residues. Germline CDR1 is LGHNA and CDR2 is YNFKEQ.

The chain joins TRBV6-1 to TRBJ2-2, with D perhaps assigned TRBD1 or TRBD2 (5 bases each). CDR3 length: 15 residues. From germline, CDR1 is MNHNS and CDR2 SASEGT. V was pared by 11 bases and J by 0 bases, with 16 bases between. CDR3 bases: TGTGCCGGGGGATTTTTGGGGGCGAACACCGGGGAGCTGTTTTTT. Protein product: CAGGFLGANTGELFF.